This entry lists 21 T cell receptor beta chains sequenced from one sample in a study of control samples from healthy donors and cancer patients. TCRdb keeps only in-frame clones here, not all; method: immunoSEQ multiplex PCR. Of about 130,000 clones listed, 75% to 95% are singletons. Sequencing used blood. These receptors all stem from a man in his forties or fifties in good health.

The count of this clone is one. The junction and the germline gene differ at one end; a read error may be behind it. The gene calls are TRBV9 and TRBJ2-3, with a tentative D call TRBD2 (6 bases). The germline V gene has CDR1 SGDLS and CDR2 YYNGEE. This CDR3 spans 14 amino acids. CDR3 in amino acids: CASSALQGDGTANF. Here the CDR3 DNA reads TGTGCCAGCAGCGCACTCCAGGGAGATGGGACTGCGAATTTT.

This clone was counted once. V gene TRBV7-9 combines with J gene TRBJ2-3, with D tentatively TRBD1 (5 bases). Trimming took off 5 bases at V and 0 bases at J, with 15 bases between the two ends. The CDR3 loop spans 16 amino acids. Germline V gene data show CDR1 as SEHNR and CDR2 as FQNEAQ (reference sequence). CDR3 sequence: CASSVKPTVSTDTQYF. For the CDR3, the DNA is TGTGCCAGCAGCGTTAAGCCGACAGTTAGCACAGATACGCAGTATTTT.

This chain joins TRBV7-9 and TRBJ1-4; no definite D call. CDR1 and CDR2 from the germline V gene are SEHNR and FQNEAQ (reference sequence). The CDR3 length is 11 residues. Deletions cut 1 base from V and 8 bases from J, with 2 bases between. CDR3 sequence (DNA): TGTGCCAGCAGCTTAGTCGAAAAACTGTTTTTT. Protein: CASSLVEKLFF.

V gene TRBV7-9 combines with J gene TRBJ1-1; D is unresolved. V dropped 3 bases and J dropped 1 base, with 6 bases sitting between them. The CDR3 runs 13 residues. Germline CDR1 reads SEHNR; CDR2 reads FQNEAQ (reference sequence). CDR3 in amino acids: CASSFTQNTEAFF. The CDR3 DNA follows: TGTGCCAGCAGCTTTACCCAGAACACTGAAGCTTTCTTT.

The chain carries TRBV27 and TRBJ2-5; a weak D match, TRBD2 (5 bases). Germline V gene data show CDR1 as MNHEY and CDR2 as SMNVEV (reference sequence). V gave up 5 bases and J gave up 5 bases, with 6 bases separating them. The CDR3 extends over 11 amino acids. CDR3 DNA: TGTGCCAGCAGTCGAGGGGAGACCCAGTACTTC. Its protein product is CASSRGETQYF.

The chain has TRBV6-5 and TRBJ1-4; TRBD1 matches at 9 bases. The CDR3 spans 16 residues. CDR1 and CDR2 (germline): MNHEY, SVGAGI. The V and J ends lost 1 base and 5 bases, in that order; junction bases with no gene match: 5. The CDR3 sequence is CASSYWRGTGNEKLFF. Here the CDR3 DNA reads TGTGCCAGCAGTTACTGGCGCGGGACAGGGAATGAAAAACTGTTTTTT.

V is TRBV9 and J is TRBJ2-5; D may be TRBD1 (6 bases). The CDR3 loop spans 15 amino acids. With 0 bases removed from V and 5 bases from J, the gap between germline ends came to 14 bases. The germline V gene encodes CDR1 SGDLS and CDR2 YYNGEE. For the CDR3, the DNA is TGTGCCAGCAGCGTAGCTTCGGGGACACAGGAGACCCAGTACTTC. Translated: CASSVASGTQETQYF.

V and J are TRBV19 and TRBJ2-7, with D possibly being TRBD1 (5 bases). Per germline, CDR1 LNHDA and CDR2 SQIVND (reference sequence). Trimming removed 3 bases from V and 5 bases from J, with 23 bases in between. CDR3 length: 17 amino acids. This CDR3 reads CASSIRLRTDIVHEQYF. In nucleotides, the CDR3 is TGTGCCAGTAGTATTCGACTGAGAACGGACATCGTCCACGAGCAGTACTTC.

The rearrangement uses TRBV13 and TRBJ2-1, with D perhaps being TRBD1 or TRBD2 (5 bases each). CDR1 is PRHDT, CDR2 FYEKMQ, per germline (reference sequence). The V and J ends lost 1 base and 6 bases respectively, with 19 bases between them. The CDR3 loop spans 17 amino acids. The CDR3 is CASSLVRSGRFSNEQFF. The CDR3 DNA reads TGTGCCAGCAGCTTAGTGCGCTCGGGGCGCTTTTCCAATGAGCAGTTCTTC.

The CDR3 loop is CASSIPYRDQYF. In DNA form, the CDR3 reads TGTGCCAGTAGTATCCCATACAGGGATCAGTACTTC. The rearrangement links TRBV19 to TRBJ2-4; maybe TRBD1 (6 bases). The CDR3 runs to 12 residues. CDR1 is LNHDA, CDR2 SQIVND, per germline (reference sequence). The V and J ends lost 3 bases and 12 bases respectively, with 12 bases between them.

This clone was counted only a few times. The CDR3 region is CASAIGTGDETQYF. The CDR3, as DNA: TGCGCCAGCGCCATAGGGACAGGGGACGAGACCCAGTACTTC. The rearrangement uses TRBV5-1 and TRBJ2-5, with 10 bases that match TRBD1. Germline values: CDR1 SGHRS, CDR2 YFSETQ. V gave up 7 bases and J gave up 5 bases; unmatched junction bases: 8. The CDR3 runs to 14 residues.

The chain recombines TRBV18 with TRBJ1-2, with a tentative D call TRBD1 (5 bases). Trimming took 3 bases from V and 4 from J, leaving 12 bases between them. The CDR3 is made up of 14 amino acids. CDR1 KGHSH and CDR2 LQKENI come from the germline V gene. The CDR3, as DNA: TGTGCCAGCTCACCGCAACAGGCCTCCTATGGCTACACCTTC. Translating it yields CASSPQQASYGYTF.

The J gene is TRBJ1-1, the V gene TRBV18; TRBD1 aligns across 7 bases. The CDR3 contains 13 residues. Germline trimming cut 5 bases from V and 5 bases from J; bases unmatched to any gene: 5. Germline V gives CDR1 KGHSH, CDR2 LQKENI. CDR3 residues: CASSTDRETEAFF. The CDR3 coding sequence is TGTGCCAGCTCAACTGACAGGGAGACTGAAGCTTTCTTT.

The chain joins TRBV6-5 to TRBJ1-4; TRBD1 matches at 7 bases. Losses at the gene ends were 3 bases for V and 3 bases for J; bases not matched to a gene: 4. The CDR3 loop spans 15 amino acids. CDR1 and CDR2 (germline): MNHEY, SVGAGI. CDR3 region: CASSYGGQPNEKLFF. CDR3 DNA sequence: TGTGCCAGCAGTTATGGGGGACAGCCTAATGAAAAACTGTTTTTT.

V and J are TRBV11-1 and TRBJ1-3; D is perhaps TRBD1 (6 bases). V dropped 5 bases and J dropped 0 bases, with 14 bases sitting between them. CDR3 size: 16 residues. CDR1 SGHAT and CDR2 FQDESV come from the germline V gene (reference sequence). DNA for the CDR3: TGTGCCAGCAGCCCCGGACAGCCCATCTCTGGAAACACCATATATTTT. Amino acid sequence: CASSPGQPISGNTIYF. Full variable domain (remainder filled in from reference TRBV11-1 and TRBJ1-3): EAEVAQSPRYKITEKSQAVAFWCDPISGHATLYWYRQILGQGPELLVQFQDESVVDDSQLPKDRFSAERLKGVDSTLKIQPAELGDSAMYLCASSPGQPISGNTIYFGEGSWLTVV.

V gene TRBV11-3 combines with J gene TRBJ2-1; D call uncertain. The CDR3 is made up of 13 amino acids. CDR1 is SGHNT, CDR2 YENEEA, per germline. V lost 6 bases and J lost 5, with 11 bases in between. CDR3 DNA: TGTGCCAGCAGGGAAGGGCCGGACAATGAGCAGTTCTTC. The encoded protein is CASREGPDNEQFF. The complete variable domain, with remaining parts taken from reference TRBV11-3 and TRBJ2-1, reads EAGVVQSPRYKIIEKKQPVAFWCNPISGHNTLYWYLQNLGQGPELLIRYENEEAVDDSQLPKDRFSAERLKGVDSTLKIQPAELGDSAVYLCASREGPDNEQFFGPGTRLTVL.

This clone was counted a single time. CDR3 amino acids: CAFSSGTPKYF. CDR3 DNA: TGTGCCTTCTCAAGTGGGACCCCTAAGTACTTC. The chain links TRBV30 to TRBJ2-5, with D possibly being TRBD1 or TRBD2 (5 bases each). The CDR3 sequence is 11 residues long. Deletions cut 7 bases from V and 12 bases from J, with 18 bases between. CDR1 is GTSNPN and CDR2 is SVGIG in the germline V gene (reference sequence).

The chain joins TRBV14 to TRBJ2-7; 8 bases match TRBD2. The CDR3 spans 15 residues. J lost 5 bases, V lost 4 bases, and 10 bases had no gene match. The germline V gene has CDR1 SGHDN and CDR2 FVKESK. The CDR3 bases are TGTGCCAGCAGCCTACCAGGAAGACTAGCGAACGAGCAGTACTTC. Protein product: CASSLPGRLANEQYF.

J is TRBJ2-1 and V is TRBV11-2, with 8 positions matching TRBD2. Germline-derived CDR1 and CDR2 are SGHAT and FQNNGV. Trimming took 1 base from V and 3 from J; bases not matched to a gene: 5. The CDR3 is made up of 16 amino acids. The CDR3 nucleotides read TGTGCCAGCAGCTTAGTATTAGCGGGGTTCTACAATGAGCAGTTCTTC. Its translation is CASSLVLAGFYNEQFF. Complete variable domain (other parts from reference TRBV11-2 and TRBJ2-1): EAGVAQSPRYKIIEKRQSVAFWCNPISGHATLYWYQQILGQGPKLLIQFQNNGVVDDSQLPKDRFSAERLKGVDSTLKIQPAKLEDSAVYLCASSLVLAGFYNEQFFGPGTRLTVL.

The genes are TRBV6-5 and TRBJ2-7, with 14 bases identical to TRBD2. Germline CDR1 MNHEY, CDR2 SVGAGI. This CDR3 has 15 residues. The V gene end was trimmed by 6 bases and the J gene end by 2 bases; junction bases not matched to a gene: 3. DNA of the CDR3: TGTGCCAGCAGGACGACTAGCGGGGGGGCCTACGAGCAGTACTTC. Encoded protein: CASRTTSGGAYEQYF.

The V call is TRBV11-2, the J call TRBJ1-1; 10 positions match TRBD1. V was pared by 1 base and J by 1 base, with 3 bases of the junction left unmatched. CDR1 is SGHAT, CDR2 FQNNGV, per germline. CDR3 size: 16 residues. The CDR3 region has the DNA TGTGCCAGCAGCTTAGTGGGACAGGGGTGGAACACTGAAGCTTTCTTT. Translating gives CASSLVGQGWNTEAFF.